This T cell receptor (beta chain) was captured by sequencing in a study of metastatic and nonmetastatic thyroid tumors. With V trimmed by 4 bases and J by 2 bases, 10 bases remained unmatched. Germline CDR1 reads SGDLS; CDR2 reads YYNGEE. The CDR3 spans 16 residues. This clone was detected many times. Thyroid surgery was preceded by no treatment in any patient. Original data processing: Building a distant-metastasis classifier for papillary thyroid cancer drew on CDR3 differences across clinicopathological groups. TCRdb re-analyzed the PCR reads using MiXCR. These V and J calls rely on TCRdb rather than the paper's analysis. The repertoire has about 70,000 clones, less than 20% of them found once; the top ten carry around 13%.

The TCR comes from a female donor with papillary thyroid cancer or a benign thyroid nodule (not recorded which). Some clones in this sample may be carry-over from other donors' samples. V is TRBV9 and J is TRBJ2-3; 7 bases map to TRBD1. The sequenced sample consisted of blood. The CDR3 DNA follows: TGTGCCAGCAGCACGGGGACAGTTCAGTACACAGATACGCAGTATTTT. Protein product: CASSTGTVQYTDTQYF.